This T cell receptor (beta chain) comes out of a study of cytomegalovirus exposure and HLA in healthy donors. About the research overall: Across almost 400 genotyped donors, 81% landed in the Caucasian-associated ancestry cluster. Study outcomes and limitations: The classifier reportedly diagnosed cytomegalovirus status with high specificity and sensitivity. TRBV6-2, TRBV6-3 and some other V segments were excluded as indistinguishable.

V lost 6 bases and J lost 1, with 9 bases in between. The CDR3 totals 14 residues. Germline V gene sequence: CDR1 SNHLY, CDR2 FYNNEI. A multiplex PCR was run with 60 Vbeta primers and 13 Jbeta primers. This table comes from immunoSEQ multiplex PCR, and its TCRdb copy is limited to in-frame clones, with some not included. The table includes 50,000 to 70,000 clones, 65% to 80% detected once. With regard to this clone: Its antigen is unknown.

This TCR was recovered from a female donor in good health and CMV-seronegative. The chain joins TRBV2 to TRBJ2-2; no clear D. Sequencing input: PBMCs. CDR3 protein: CASSPTVNTGELFF. DNA of the CDR3: TGTGCCAGCAGCCCGACTGTGAACACCGGGGAGCTGTTTTTT.